Given below is one T cell receptor beta chain in context. Sample-barcoded 5' priming and a J-beta primer mix drove a second PCR of roughly 6 to 12 cycles. From the 5' RACE reads, TCRdb called clonotypes with MiXCR, one entry per CDR3 protein. The data show approximately 600,000 distinct CDR3 sequences, 58% seen once. This sample is part of a study of blood T cells in healthy people across ages. V was shortened by 5 bases and J by 5 bases, with 14 bases between the two germline ends. The CDR3 runs 14 residues. J is TRBJ2-3 and V is TRBV12-3 or TRBV12-4; D gene ambiguous. Source material: blood. The receptor was derived from a man aged 55 to 69 in good health. CDR3 residues: CASSHGPRRDTQYF. DNA for the CDR3: TGTGCCAGCAGTCACGGACCGCGCCGAGATACGCAGTATTTT.